Each of the 32 T cell receptor beta chains below was sequenced from the same sample in a study of blood T cell repertoires in COVID-19. The protocol was immunoSEQ multiplex PCR, while the TCRdb copy is restricted to in-frame clones and leaves out a portion. The data show 150,000 to 200,000 clones, with roughly 88% seen just once and roughly 1.3% held by the top ten. Material: peripheral blood. The receptor set was obtained from a man between 60 and 70 years old who had recovered from COVID-19.

V usage is TRBV5-1 and J usage is TRBJ2-7, with 7 bases fitting TRBD1. The CDR3 runs 13 residues. Germline CDR1 SGHRS, CDR2 YFSETQ. Losses at the gene ends were 8 bases for V and 2 bases for J; bases not matched to a gene: 7. The CDR3 DNA follows: TGCGCCAGTTACCGGGACAGACCCTACGAGCAGTACTTC. Its protein product is CASYRDRPYEQYF.

The chain joins TRBV30 to TRBJ2-6, with 9 bases fitting TRBD1. CDR1 GTSNPN and CDR2 SVGIG come from the germline V gene (reference sequence). V gave up 6 bases and J gave up 4 bases; unmatched junction bases: 13. The CDR3 is made up of 17 amino acids. The CDR3 bases are TGTGCCTGTTACCGGGACAGGGTTATTAAGGGGGCCAACGTCCTGACTTTC. Translated, it gives CACYRDRVIKGANVLTF.

The rearrangement links TRBV24-1 to TRBJ2-3; TRBD1 might be the D (7 bases). CDR3 length equals 16 residues. V dropped 4 bases and J dropped 2 bases, with 15 bases sitting between them. Germline CDR1 and CDR2: KGHDR and SFDVKD. The CDR3 bases are TGTGCCACCAGTGACGCAGGGGGAGGTCCCACAGATACGCAGTATTTT. Protein sequence: CATSDAGGGPTDTQYF.

The chain couples TRBV7-9 to TRBJ2-1; tentative D call: TRBD2 (5 bases). The CDR3 loop spans 15 amino acids. Trimming shortened V by 5 bases and J by 8 bases, and 19 bases separated the two germline ends. Germline V gene lookup returns CDR1 SEHNR and CDR2 FQNEAQ (reference sequence). The CDR3 region is CASSRTGATGDEQFF. In DNA form, the CDR3 reads TGTGCCAGCAGCCGCACGGGCGCCACCGGGGATGAGCAGTTCTTC.

The rearrangement links TRBV7-3 to TRBJ2-1, with 7 nucleotides matching TRBD1. The CDR3 runs 12 residues. V lost 5 bases and J lost 9; bases outside the gene matches: 4. Germline CDR1 SGHTA, CDR2 FQGTGA. The CDR3 DNA sequence: TGTGCCAGCAGCCCCAGGGGGTCTGAGCAGTTCTTC. This sequence encodes CASSPRGSEQFF.

The J gene is TRBJ1-5, the V gene TRBV20-1, with TRBD1 as a possible D gene (6 bases). Germline V gene data show CDR1 as DFQATT and CDR2 as SNEGSKA (reference sequence). The CDR3 is 14 residues long. With 3 bases removed from V and 9 bases from J, the gap between germline ends came to 18 bases. The CDR3 loop reads CSASGPGQPWPQHF. CDR3 DNA sequence: TGCAGTGCTAGTGGCCCCGGACAGCCCTGGCCCCAGCATTTT.

This chain connects TRBV7-6 to TRBJ2-3; tentatively, D is TRBD2 (7 bases). The ends were cut back, 1 base at V and 11 bases at J, with 13 bases in the middle. This CDR3 contains 13 residues. Germline lookup yields CDR1 SGHVS and CDR2 FNYEAQ. The CDR3 reads CASSLERGGMQYF. The CDR3, as DNA: TGTGCCAGCAGCTTAGAAAGGGGGGGCATGCAGTATTTT.

The chain recombines TRBV6-2 or TRBV6-3 with TRBJ1-6, with no clear D. The CDR3 contains 15 residues. Germline V CDR1 and CDR2: MNHEY, SVGEGT. Trimming took 0 bases from V and 6 from J, leaving 9 bases between them. CDR3 sequence: CASSYSRTTNSPLHF. DNA of the CDR3: TGTGCCAGCAGTTACTCTCGAACTACTAATTCACCCCTCCACTTT.

V usage is TRBV3-1 (or the pseudogene TRBV3-2) and J usage is TRBJ2-2, with D unresolved. Germline CDR1 and CDR2: LGHDT and YNNKEL (reference sequence). Trimming removed 0 bases from V and 8 bases from J, with 13 bases in between. This CDR3 has 15 residues. The CDR3 is CASSQDHERGGELFF. In nucleotides, the CDR3 is TGTGCCAGCAGCCAAGACCACGAGAGAGGTGGGGAGCTGTTTTTT.

V usage is TRBV5-4 and J usage is TRBJ2-5; a possible D gene is TRBD1 (5 bases). V lost 2 bases to trimming and J lost 1 base, with 12 bases between them. Germline assignment: CDR1 SGHNT and CDR2 YYREEE (reference sequence). The CDR3 consists of 15 residues. The chain's CDR3 is CASSLSTAVQETQYF. CDR3 sequence (DNA): TGTGCCAGCAGCTTATCGACAGCCGTCCAAGAGACCCAGTACTTC.

CDR3 sequence reads: CASSDGLLLAKNIQYF. CDR3 DNA sequence: TGTGCCAGCAGCGACGGACTACTACTAGCCAAAAACATTCAGTACTTC. The J gene is TRBJ2-4, the V gene TRBV14, with a possible D match to TRBD2 (6 bases). CDR1 and CDR2 (germline): SGHDN, FVKESK. The CDR3 extends over 16 amino acids. V was pared by 5 bases and J by 0 bases, with 14 bases between.

J is TRBJ1-1 and V is TRBV18; D gene ambiguous. The CDR3 length is 15 residues. V was shortened by 3 bases and J by 6 bases, with 17 bases between the two germline ends. The germline V gene encodes CDR1 KGHSH and CDR2 LQKENI. In DNA, the CDR3 is TGTGCCAGCTCACCTGCTAGACTTACAAAACCTGAAGCTTTCTTT. This encodes CASSPARLTKPEAFF.

The genes are TRBV21-1 and TRBJ2-2; whether TRBD1, the table's D call, matches the DNA was not checked. TRBV21-1 is a documented pseudogene. This CDR3 has 17 residues. The CDR3 sequence is CASRPRYVTGWIGELFF. The CDR3 DNA reads as TGTGCCAGCAGACCTCGATACGTGACAGGGTGGATCGGGGAGCTGTTTTTT.

The V and J genes are TRBV12-3 or TRBV12-4 and TRBJ1-2, with D hard to call. The V gene lost 3 bases and the J gene lost 5 bases, with 10 bases spanning the gap. The CDR3 length is 13 residues. The CDR3 DNA sequence: TGTGCCAGCAGTTTTTCTAGAATTTATGGCTACACCTTC. This encodes CASSFSRIYGYTF.

The chain uses TRBV18 and TRBJ1-5, with D tentatively TRBD1 (6 bases). Germline V gives CDR1 KGHSH, CDR2 LQKENI. This CDR3 has 14 amino acids. V was cut by 3 bases and J by 5 bases, with 11 bases left in between. CDR3 amino acids: CASSPTQGHQPQHF. CDR3 nucleotides: TGTGCCAGCTCACCGACCCAGGGGCATCAGCCCCAGCATTTT.

The chain recombines TRBV4-2 with TRBJ2-1; 13 nucleotides align to TRBD2. CDR1 LGHNA and CDR2 YNFKEQ come from the germline V gene. The CDR3 has 20 residues. V lost 1 base, J lost 0 bases, and 9 bases stayed unmatched. The DNA for the CDR3 is TGTGCCAGCAGCCAAGGTTCCACTAGCGGGGGGGCCGGCTCCTACAATGAGCAGTTCTTC. This gives the protein CASSQGSTSGGAGSYNEQFF.

The V call is TRBV6-6, the J call TRBJ1-2, with 7 bases matching TRBD1. Germline loops: CDR1 MNHNY, CDR2 SVGAGI (reference sequence). This CDR3 has 13 residues. The V gene end was trimmed by 2 bases and the J gene end by 8 bases; junction bases not matched to a gene: 5. The CDR3 region has the DNA TGTGCCAGCAGTTACGGACAGGCCCAAGGCTACACCTTC. It yields the protein CASSYGQAQGYTF.

V usage is TRBV7-9 and J usage is TRBJ2-7; the D gene is possibly TRBD1 (6 bases). Germline assignment: CDR1 SEHNR and CDR2 FQNEAQ (reference sequence). With 3 bases removed from V and 2 bases from J, the gap between germline ends came to 23 bases. The CDR3 has 18 amino acids. As DNA, the CDR3 is TGTGCCAGCAGCTTGAGTTTGGTTTGTTGGACAGATGCCTACGAGCAGTACTTC. It translates to CASSLSLVCWTDAYEQYF.

The chain links TRBV11-2 to TRBJ2-3, with 9 nucleotides matching TRBD1. The CDR3 contains 15 residues. Trimming cost V 1 base and J 3 bases; bases outside gene matches: 2. Germline V lookup: CDR1 SGHAT, CDR2 FQNNGV. In nucleotides, the CDR3 is TGTGCCAGCAGCTTAGGGACAGGGGTGACAGATACGCAGTATTTT. Amino acid sequence: CASSLGTGVTDTQYF.

This clone was seen more than once but under ten times. The chain joins TRBV6-2 or TRBV6-3 to TRBJ2-3; 7 nucleotides align to TRBD2. After removal of 2 bases from V and 2 bases from J, the junction contained 1 base not matched to a gene. The CDR3 runs to 14 residues. CDR1 is MNHEY, CDR2 SVGEGT, per germline. CDR3 in DNA: TGTGCCAGCAGTTACCGGGGGGACACAGATACGCAGTATTTT. Translation: CASSYRGDTDTQYF.

The gene calls are TRBV5-1 and TRBJ2-2, with D perhaps TRBD1 (5 bases). The germline V gene has CDR1 SGHRS and CDR2 YFSETQ. The CDR3 covers 15 residues. Trimming left V 0 bases short and J 6 bases short, with 12 bases between. In DNA form, the CDR3 reads TGCGCCAGCAGCTTGGGTCAGGGCATCGCCGGGGAGCTGTTTTTT. This encodes CASSLGQGIAGELFF.

This chain joins TRBV30 and TRBJ1-3; unclear D gene. CDR1 GTSNPN and CDR2 SVGIG come from the germline V gene (reference sequence). V was pared by 2 bases and J by 2 bases, with 10 bases between. The CDR3 is 14 amino acids. The CDR3 region has the DNA TGTGCCTGGAGTAGAGGGCCGACTGGAAACACCATATATTTT. The encoded protein is CAWSRGPTGNTIYF.

The chain combines TRBV2 with TRBJ2-3; the D gene is possibly TRBD2 (7 bases). Trimming pared 2 bases from V and 2 bases from J, leaving 20 bases between. CDR3 length equals 18 residues. Germline CDR1 reads SNHLY; CDR2 reads FYNNEI. CDR3: CASSEWGGAAPPTDTQYF. The CDR3 region has the DNA TGTGCCAGCAGTGAATGGGGGGGGGCCGCCCCTCCCACAGATACGCAGTATTTT. Full variable domain (outside the CDR3, taken from reference TRBV2 and TRBJ2-3): EPEVTQTPSHQVTQMGQEVILRCVPISNHLYFYWYRQILGQKVEFLVSFYNNEISEKSEIFDDQFSVERPDGSNFTLKIRSTKLEDSAMYFCASSEWGGAAPPTDTQYFGPGTRLTVL.

To note about this clone: The identical CDR3 is also encoded by other nucleotide sequences in the sample. The V and J genes are TRBV27 and TRBJ1-2, with 8 bases that match TRBD1. With 2 bases clipped from V and 4 bases from J, the junction kept 3 bases outside the gene matches. CDR3 length: 14 amino acids. Germline loops: CDR1 MNHEY, CDR2 SMNVEV (reference sequence). CDR3 DNA sequence: TGTGCCAGCAGTTTAGCAGGGGGCGCCTATGGCTACACCTTC. This encodes CASSLAGGAYGYTF.

This sequence joins TRBV24-1 and TRBJ1-1, with D tentatively TRBD1 (6 bases). The CDR3 totals 14 residues. V was clipped by 1 base and J by 9 bases, with 14 bases between them. Germline CDR1 reads KGHDR; CDR2 reads SFDVKD. As DNA, the CDR3 is TGTGCCACCAGTGATTTCAACACAGGGAACAAAGCTTTCTTT. Amino acids: CATSDFNTGNKAFF.

This chain connects TRBV2 to TRBJ2-1; a possible D gene is TRBD1 (5 bases). V was shortened by 1 base and J by 0 bases, with 13 bases between the two germline ends. CDR1 and CDR2 from the germline V gene are SNHLY and FYNNEI. This CDR3 spans 17 amino acids. The DNA of the CDR3 is TGTGCCAGCAGTGAAGAAGGGGCTGTTACCTCCTACAATGAGCAGTTCTTC. Its translation is CASSEEGAVTSYNEQFF.

The rearrangement links TRBV9 to TRBJ1-3, with 7 bases that match TRBD1. This CDR3 spans 18 amino acids. Trimming took 0 bases from V and 2 from J; bases not matched to a gene: 11. Per the germline V gene, CDR1 is SGDLS and CDR2 is YYNGEE. The CDR3 is CASSVATGGGQTGNTIYF. The CDR3 region has the DNA TGTGCCAGCAGCGTAGCTACGGGGGGGGGACAGACTGGAAACACCATATATTTT.

The chain carries TRBV6-6 and TRBJ2-7, with 7 bases matching TRBD1. Germline V CDR1 and CDR2: MNHNY, SVGAGI (reference sequence). The V and J ends lost 7 bases and 4 bases, in that order; junction bases with no gene match: 10. The CDR3 length is 14 residues. DNA of the CDR3: TGTGCCAGCACCCCTCGGACAGGAAGTTACGAGCAGTACTTC. Translating gives CASTPRTGSYEQYF.

V gene TRBV4-3 combines with J gene TRBJ2-7; D might be TRBD2 (5 bases). V lost 4 bases and J 6 bases, leaving 16 bases between the germline ends. Germline values: CDR1 LGHNA, CDR2 YSLEER. This CDR3 has 14 residues. Written as DNA, the CDR3 is TGCGCCAGCAGCCTTAATGTCGGGGTATCCGAGCAGTACTTC. The encoded protein is CASSLNVGVSEQYF.

J is TRBJ2-3 and V is TRBV7-8, with 7 bases fitting TRBD1. This CDR3 comprises 14 residues. The germline V gene encodes CDR1 SGHVS and CDR2 FQNEAQ. With V trimmed by 5 bases and J by 1 base, 3 bases remained unmatched. The chain's CDR3 is CASSLGTGTDTQYF. CDR3 nucleotide sequence: TGTGCCAGCAGCCTGGGGACAGGCACAGATACGCAGTATTTT.

This clone was found a few times. This sequence joins TRBV15 and TRBJ1-3; no clear D. V was trimmed by 4 bases and J by 0 bases, leaving 13 bases between them. Germline assignment: CDR1 LNHNV and CDR2 YYDKDF (reference sequence). The CDR3 consists of 16 residues. CDR3 bases: TGTGCCACCAGCACCAGAATGGGGAGCTCTGGAAACACCATATATTTT. This encodes CATSTRMGSSGNTIYF.

J is TRBJ1-1 and V is TRBV10-3; TRBD1 matches 8 bases. This CDR3 comprises 14 residues. Germline trimming cut 4 bases from V and 4 bases from J; bases unmatched to any gene: 5. Germline CDR1 is ENHRY and CDR2 is SYGVKD. This CDR3 is CAISVNTGGTEAFF. The CDR3 coding sequence is TGTGCCATCAGTGTGAACACAGGGGGCACTGAAGCTTTCTTT.